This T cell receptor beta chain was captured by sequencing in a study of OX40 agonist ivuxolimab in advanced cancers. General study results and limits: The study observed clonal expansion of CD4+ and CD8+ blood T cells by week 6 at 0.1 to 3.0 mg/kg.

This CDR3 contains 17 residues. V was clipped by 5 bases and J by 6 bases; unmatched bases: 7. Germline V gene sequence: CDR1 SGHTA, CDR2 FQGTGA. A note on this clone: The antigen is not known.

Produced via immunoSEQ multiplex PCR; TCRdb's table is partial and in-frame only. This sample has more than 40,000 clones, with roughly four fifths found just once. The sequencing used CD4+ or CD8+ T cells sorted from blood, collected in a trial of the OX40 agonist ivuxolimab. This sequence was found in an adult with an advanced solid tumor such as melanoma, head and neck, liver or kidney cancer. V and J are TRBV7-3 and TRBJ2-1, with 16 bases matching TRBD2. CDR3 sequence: CASSIGTSGRAFNEQFF. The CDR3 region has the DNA TGTGCCAGCAGCATTGGGACTAGCGGGAGGGCTTTCAATGAGCAGTTCTTC.